Listed below are T cell receptor beta chains from one sample, sequenced in a study of blood T cells in healthy people across ages. TCRdb processed the 5' RACE reads anew with MiXCR; each CDR3 protein has one entry. The sample includes about 540,000 distinct CDR3 sequences, about 25% of them seen just once. In addition, the sample was reused for a study of T cells of mothers and their children.

Sequencing input: blood. The receptors shown here come from a boy between 10 and 17 years old in good health. The CDR3 runs from the conserved cysteine through the conserved F or W. A D gene is named only where the DNA matches it firmly. Part of the rows lack a size; the others show once, few, many or a class for expanded clones.

V: TRBV20-1; size: NA; J: TRBJ2-4; D: TRBD2; DNA: TGCAGTGCTAGAGATACTAGCGGGGCTAAAAACATTCAGTACTTC; CDR3: CSARDTSGAKNIQYF
V: TRBV6-6; size: many; J: TRBJ2-7; D: NA; DNA: TGTGCCAGCAGTCAAGGATTCTACGAGCAGTACTTC; CDR3: CASSQGFYEQYF
V: TRBV5-5; size: once; J: TRBJ2-5; D: NA; DNA: TGTGCCAGCAGCCTCCCACTTGGGACCCCGGGGGAGACCCAGTACTTC; CDR3: CASSLPLGTPGETQYF
V: TRBV12-3/TRBV12-4; size: few; J: TRBJ2-3; D: TRBD2; DNA: TGTGCCAGCAGTTTAGCGCTAGAGCGGGGCACGCAGTATTTT; CDR3: CASSLALERGTQYF
V: TRBV5-1; size: NA; J: TRBJ1-4; D: NA; DNA: TGCACCAGCAGCTTCCGGGGAGCGCGTGAAAAACTGTTTTTT; CDR3: CTSSFRGAREKLFF
V: TRBV5-1; size: NA; J: TRBJ2-1; D: NA; DNA: TGCGCTAGCAGCTTGCTGGACCCCAGGCTAGTTGAAGGGTACAATGAGCAGTTCTTC; CDR3: CASSLLDPRLVEGYNEQFF
V: TRBV5-1; size: NA; J: TRBJ2-5; D: NA; DNA: TGCGCCAGCAGTTCTCCTTTAGGACAGAGCTCTTTTGAGACCCAGTACTTC; CDR3: CASSSPLGQSSFETQYF
V: TRBV20-1; size: NA; J: TRBJ2-5; D: TRBD2; DNA: TGCAGTGCTCTAGGGCGGGAGGCCCAAGAGACCCAGTACTTC; CDR3: CSALGREAQETQYF
V: TRBV28; size: few; J: TRBJ2-7; D: NA; DNA: TGTGCCAGCAGTTTATTCACAGGGACGGGAAACGAGCAGTACTTC; CDR3: CASSLFTGTGNEQYF
V: TRBV11-3; size: NA; J: TRBJ2-5; D: TRBD2; DNA: TGTGCCAGCAGCTTATATCCGGGGGAGGGAGAGACCCAGTACTTC; CDR3: CASSLYPGEGETQYF
V: TRBV6-1; size: NA; J: TRBJ2-2; D: NA; DNA: TGTGCCAGCAGTGAAGAGGGGGCGAACACCGGGGAGCTGTTTTTT; CDR3: CASSEEGANTGELFF
V: TRBV28; size: NA; J: TRBJ2-5; D: TRBD1; DNA: TGTGCCAGCGATAACAGATCCGGGACAGATAAGTTCTTC; CDR3: CASDNRSGTDKFF
V: TRBV5-1; size: few; J: TRBJ1-1; D: NA; DNA: TGCGCCAGCAGTCGGGACGGCTCGAACACTGAAGCTTTCTTT; CDR3: CASSRDGSNTEAFF
V: TRBV5-6; size: few; J: TRBJ2-5; D: NA; DNA: TGTGCCAGCAGCCAAACCACCCCCAAGGAAGTGGGGGAGACCCAGTACTTC; CDR3: CASSQTTPKEVGETQYF
V: TRBV6-2/TRBV6-3; size: few; J: TRBJ2-7; D: NA; DNA: TGTGCCAGCAGTTACGCCACCCGGAGTCCCTACGAGCAGTACTTC; CDR3: CASSYATRSPYEQYF
V: TRBV7-9; size: few; J: TRBJ2-3; D: NA; DNA: TGTGCCAGCAGCACCCTAGGAAGCGCGCAGTATTTT; CDR3: CASSTLGSAQYF
V: TRBV9; size: few; J: TRBJ2-1; D: NA; DNA: TGTGCCAGCAGCCCATGGACTGACAACTCCTACAATGAGCAGTTCTTC; CDR3: CASSPWTDNSYNEQFF
V: TRBV7-2; size: few; J: TRBJ2-3; D: NA; DNA: TGTGCCAGCAGCCCTCTAGGTGCGGGCGGGGCAGATACGCAGTATTTT; CDR3: CASSPLGAGGADTQYF
V: TRBV29-1; size: few; J: TRBJ2-7; D: TRBD1; DNA: TGCAGCGTCCCGGGACAGGGGCCCTTTGACGAGCAGTACTTC; CDR3: CSVPGQGPFDEQYF
V: TRBV11-2; size: few; J: TRBJ2-5; D: NA; DNA: TGTGCCAGCAGCTTAGATGCCCAGTTGTGGGAACTACAAGAGACCCAGTACTTC; CDR3: CASSLDAQLWELQETQYF
V: TRBV25-1; size: few; J: TRBJ1-4; D: NA; DNA: TGTGCCAGCAGTGAAAATACCAGGAATGAAAAACTGTTTTTT; CDR3: CASSENTRNEKLFF
V: TRBV4-3; size: few; J: TRBJ2-5; D: NA; DNA: TGCGCCAGCAGCCAAACCTCGGGGGCCGGGGAGACCCAGTACTTC; CDR3: CASSQTSGAGETQYF
V: TRBV7-3; size: many; J: TRBJ2-6; D: TRBD1; DNA: TGTGCCAGCAGCTTAATTGGACAGGGTTCTGGGGCCAACGTCCTGACTTTC; CDR3: CASSLIGQGSGANVLTF
V: TRBV4-2; size: NA; J: TRBJ2-7; D: TRBD1; DNA: TGTGCCAGCAGCCCCGGGACAGTCCCCTACGAGCAGTACTTC; CDR3: CASSPGTVPYEQYF
V: TRBV7-2; size: many; J: TRBJ1-5; D: NA; DNA: TGTGCCAGCAGCTTAGAACTGTCCTATCAGCCCCAGCATTTT; CDR3: CASSLELSYQPQHF
V: TRBV9; size: NA; J: TRBJ1-1; D: NA; DNA: TGTGCCAGCAGCGGGGCGGGGGGGGACACTGAAGCTTTCTTT; CDR3: CASSGAGGDTEAFF
V: TRBV5-4; size: NA; J: TRBJ2-1; D: NA; DNA: TGTGCCAGGAGCTTGGCCGAGGCGCCGAATGAGCAGTTCTTC; CDR3: CARSLAEAPNEQFF
V: TRBV2; size: NA; J: TRBJ2-5; D: NA; DNA: TGTGCCAGCAGTGACCTTACTAGCTTCGGAGGAGAGACCCAGTACTTC; CDR3: CASSDLTSFGGETQYF
V: TRBV7-2; size: NA; J: TRBJ2-1; D: NA; DNA: TGTGCCAGCAGCTTACCCTCCTACAATGAGCAGTTCTTC; CDR3: CASSLPSYNEQFF
V: TRBV7-9; size: many; J: TRBJ1-2; D: NA; DNA: TGTGCCAGCAGCTTAGCGACCGGCTTCGACTATGGCTACACCTTC; CDR3: CASSLATGFDYGYTF
V: TRBV6-6; size: many; J: TRBJ2-5; D: NA; DNA: TGTGCCAGCAGTTACTCGGAGCTACAGACTCAAGAGACCCAGTACTTC; CDR3: CASSYSELQTQETQYF
V: TRBV20-1; size: NA; J: TRBJ2-5; D: NA; DNA: TGCAGTGCTAGCAATCCGGGACTCAAAGAGACCCAGTACTTC; CDR3: CSASNPGLKETQYF
V: TRBV9; size: NA; J: TRBJ1-2; D: NA; DNA: TGTGCCAGCAGCGTCGGATTGTCCTACACCTTC; CDR3: CASSVGLSYTF
V: TRBV7-2; size: many; J: TRBJ1-5; D: TRBD1; DNA: TGTGCCAGCAGTGCAGGGGGGTCGTGGAGCAATCAGCCCCAGCATTTT; CDR3: CASSAGGSWSNQPQHF
V: TRBV6-2/TRBV6-3; size: NA; J: TRBJ1-1; D: NA; DNA: TGTGCCAGCAGATCCCTAACTCGGCTCGGGCACACTGAAGCTTTCTTT; CDR3: CASRSLTRLGHTEAFF
V: TRBV4-1; size: few; J: TRBJ1-4; D: NA; DNA: TGCGCCAGCAGCCAAGTCCCTGACAACCCCGCGGGAAAACTGTTTTTT; CDR3: CASSQVPDNPAGKLFF
V: TRBV7-9; size: NA; J: TRBJ2-7; D: NA; DNA: TGTGCCAGCAGCATGACAGAGAACTACGAGCAGTACTTC; CDR3: CASSMTENYEQYF
V: TRBV4-3; size: few; J: TRBJ2-7; D: NA; DNA: TGCGCCAGCAGCCAGTCCGGGACAAACGAGCAGTACTTC; CDR3: CASSQSGTNEQYF
V: TRBV10-2; size: once; J: TRBJ2-2; D: NA; DNA: TGCGCCAGCAGTGAGCGGTATTCGGGGAGCACCGGGGAGCTGTTTTTT; CDR3: CASSERYSGSTGELFF
V: TRBV5-1; size: few; J: TRBJ2-2; D: NA; DNA: TGCGCCAGCAGCACTCGGACGTCGAACACCGGGGAGCTGTTTTTT; CDR3: CASSTRTSNTGELFF
V: TRBV3-1; size: few; J: TRBJ1-5; D: TRBD1; DNA: TGTGCCAGCAGCCAAACCCAGGGGGGCCAGCCCCAGCATTTT; CDR3: CASSQTQGGQPQHF
V: TRBV24-1; size: many; J: TRBJ2-2; D: NA; DNA: TGTGCCACCCAGGGAAGCAGGGAGCTGTTTTTT; CDR3: CATQGSRELFF
V: TRBV24-1; size: NA; J: TRBJ2-7; D: NA; DNA: TGTGCCACCAGTGGCGCGGAAAGCTCCTACGAGCAGTACTTC; CDR3: CATSGAESSYEQYF
V: TRBV6-2/TRBV6-3; size: NA; J: TRBJ1-2; D: NA; DNA: TGTGCCAGCAGCCGCCCCTTAGGTCCCGGAGACACTAATGGCTACACCTTC; CDR3: CASSRPLGPGDTNGYTF
V: TRBV7-2; size: NA; J: TRBJ2-3; D: TRBD1; DNA: TGTGCCAGCAGCCAATTGGGACAGACTAGCACAGATACGCAGTATTTT; CDR3: CASSQLGQTSTDTQYF
V: TRBV7-9; size: many; J: TRBJ2-7; D: NA; DNA: TGTGCCAGCAGCTTAGCGGAATACGAGCAGTACTTC; CDR3: CASSLAEYEQYF
V: TRBV10-3; size: few; J: TRBJ1-2; D: NA; DNA: TGTGCCATCAGTACCTCGGAGAGAGTTCCTAACTATGGCTACACCTTC; CDR3: CAISTSERVPNYGYTF
V: TRBV9; size: few; J: TRBJ2-7; D: TRBD1; DNA: TGTGCCAGCAGCTCGGGACAGACTGCCTACGAGCAGTACTTC; CDR3: CASSSGQTAYEQYF